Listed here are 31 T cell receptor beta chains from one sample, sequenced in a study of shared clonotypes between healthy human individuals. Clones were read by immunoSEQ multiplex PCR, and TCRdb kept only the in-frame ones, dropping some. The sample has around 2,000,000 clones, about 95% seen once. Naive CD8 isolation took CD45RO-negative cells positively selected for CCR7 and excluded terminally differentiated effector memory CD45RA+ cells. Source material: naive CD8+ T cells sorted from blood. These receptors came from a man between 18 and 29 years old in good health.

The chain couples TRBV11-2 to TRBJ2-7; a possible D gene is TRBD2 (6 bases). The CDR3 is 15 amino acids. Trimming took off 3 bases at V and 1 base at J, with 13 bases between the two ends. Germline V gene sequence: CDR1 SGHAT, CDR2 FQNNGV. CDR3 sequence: CASSLAGRRSYEQYF. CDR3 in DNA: TGTGCCAGCAGCTTGGCGGGGCGCAGGTCCTACGAGCAGTACTTC. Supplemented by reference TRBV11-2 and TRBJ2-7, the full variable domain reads EAGVAQSPRYKIIEKRQSVAFWCNPISGHATLYWYQQILGQGPKLLIQFQNNGVVDDSQLPKDRFSAERLKGVDSTLKIQPAKLEDSAVYLCASSLAGRRSYEQYFGPGTRLTVT.

The CDR3 sequence: CASSQDLSLRYNEQFF. For the CDR3, the DNA is TGCGCCAGCAGCCAAGACCTTTCGTTACGGTACAATGAGCAGTTCTTC. V and J are TRBV4-3 and TRBJ2-1; D is unclear. This CDR3 contains 16 residues. Germline V CDR1 and CDR2: LGHNA, YSLEER. The V end was cut by 0 bases, the J end by 4 bases, with 13 bases between.

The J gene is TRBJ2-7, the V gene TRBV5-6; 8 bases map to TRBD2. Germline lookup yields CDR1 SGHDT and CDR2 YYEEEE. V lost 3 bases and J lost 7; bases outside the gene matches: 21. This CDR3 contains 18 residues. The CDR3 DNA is TGTGCCAGCAGCTCAGGCTGGAGTGTGGGAGCGGGAGTTGGAGAGCAGTACTTC. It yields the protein CASSSGWSVGAGVGEQYF.

The CDR3 nucleotides are TGTGCCAGCAGCCCCTTGAGGACAGATACGCAGTATTTT. Translated: CASSPLRTDTQYF. V usage is TRBV14 and J usage is TRBJ2-3, with D unresolved. This CDR3 is built from 13 residues. The germline V gene has CDR1 SGHDN and CDR2 FVKESK. V dropped 4 bases and J dropped 3 bases, with 8 bases sitting between them.

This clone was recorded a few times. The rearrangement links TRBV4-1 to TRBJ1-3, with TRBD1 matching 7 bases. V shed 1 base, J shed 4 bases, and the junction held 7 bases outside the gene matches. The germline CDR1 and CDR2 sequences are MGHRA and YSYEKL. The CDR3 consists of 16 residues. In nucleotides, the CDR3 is TGCGCCAGCAGCCAAGTTCTAAGGGGGCAAGGAAACACCATATATTTT. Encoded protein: CASSQVLRGQGNTIYF.

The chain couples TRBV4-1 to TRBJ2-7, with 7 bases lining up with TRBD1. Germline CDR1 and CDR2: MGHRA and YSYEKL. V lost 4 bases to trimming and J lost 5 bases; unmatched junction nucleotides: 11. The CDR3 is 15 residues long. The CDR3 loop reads CASSPGPTGLDEQYF. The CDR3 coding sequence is TGCGCCAGCAGCCCCGGACCGACAGGGCTCGACGAGCAGTACTTC.

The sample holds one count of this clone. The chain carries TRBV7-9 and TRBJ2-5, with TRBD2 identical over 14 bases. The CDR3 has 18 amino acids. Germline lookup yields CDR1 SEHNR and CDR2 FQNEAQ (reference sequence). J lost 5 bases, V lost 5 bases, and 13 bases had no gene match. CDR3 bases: TGTGCCAGCAGCCCAGATCTAGGGACTAGCGGGGGCGGTGAGACCCAGTACTTC. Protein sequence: CASSPDLGTSGGGETQYF.

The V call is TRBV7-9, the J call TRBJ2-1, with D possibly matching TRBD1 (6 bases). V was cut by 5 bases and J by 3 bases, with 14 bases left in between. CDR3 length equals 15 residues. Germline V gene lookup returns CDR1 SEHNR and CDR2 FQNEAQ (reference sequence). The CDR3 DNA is TGTGCCAGCAGCCCTCCGGGACACAACTACAATGAGCAGTTCTTC. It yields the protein CASSPPGHNYNEQFF. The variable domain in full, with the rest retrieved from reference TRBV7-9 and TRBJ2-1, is DTGVSQNPRHKITKRGQNVTFRCDPISEHNRLYWYRQTLGQGPEFLTYFQNEAQLEKSRLLSDRFSAERPKGSFSTLEIQRTEQGDSAMYLCASSPPGHNYNEQFFGPGTRLTVL.

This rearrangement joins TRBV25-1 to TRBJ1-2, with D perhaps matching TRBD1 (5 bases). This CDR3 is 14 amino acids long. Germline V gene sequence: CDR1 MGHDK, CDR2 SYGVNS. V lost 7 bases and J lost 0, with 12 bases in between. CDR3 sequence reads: CASTFGTANYGYTF. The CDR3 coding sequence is TGTGCCAGCACTTTTGGGACTGCTAACTATGGCTACACCTTC.

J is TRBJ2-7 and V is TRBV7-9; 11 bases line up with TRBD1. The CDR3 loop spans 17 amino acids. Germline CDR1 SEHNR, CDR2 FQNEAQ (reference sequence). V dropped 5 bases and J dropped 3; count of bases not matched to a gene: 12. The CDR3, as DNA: TGTGCCAGCAGCCCAAGAGGGGTAGGGACAGGGGGCTACGAGCAGTACTTC. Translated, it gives CASSPRGVGTGGYEQYF.

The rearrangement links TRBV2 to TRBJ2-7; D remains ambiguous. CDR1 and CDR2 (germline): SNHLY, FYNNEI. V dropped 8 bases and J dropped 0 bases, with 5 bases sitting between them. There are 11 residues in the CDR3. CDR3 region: CASGDSYEQYF. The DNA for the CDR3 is TGTGCCAGCGGGGACTCCTACGAGCAGTACTTC.

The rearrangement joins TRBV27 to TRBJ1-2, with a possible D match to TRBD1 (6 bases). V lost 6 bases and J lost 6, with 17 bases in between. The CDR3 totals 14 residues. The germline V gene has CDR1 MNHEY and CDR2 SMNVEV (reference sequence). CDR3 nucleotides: TGTGCCAGCAGATTCAGGGGAACAATGAATGGCTACACCTTC. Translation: CASRFRGTMNGYTF.

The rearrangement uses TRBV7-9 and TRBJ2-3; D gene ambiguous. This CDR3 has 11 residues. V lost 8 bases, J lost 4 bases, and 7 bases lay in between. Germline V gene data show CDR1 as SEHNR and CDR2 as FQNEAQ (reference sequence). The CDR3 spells CASLAPDTQYF. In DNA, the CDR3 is TGTGCCAGCTTAGCCCCAGATACGCAGTATTTT.

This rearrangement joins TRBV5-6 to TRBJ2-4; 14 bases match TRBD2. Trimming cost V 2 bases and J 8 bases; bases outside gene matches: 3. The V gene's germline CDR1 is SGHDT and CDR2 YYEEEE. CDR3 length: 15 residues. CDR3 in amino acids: CASSLGTSGRDIQYF. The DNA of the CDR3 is TGTGCCAGCAGCTTAGGGACTAGCGGGAGAGACATTCAGTACTTC.

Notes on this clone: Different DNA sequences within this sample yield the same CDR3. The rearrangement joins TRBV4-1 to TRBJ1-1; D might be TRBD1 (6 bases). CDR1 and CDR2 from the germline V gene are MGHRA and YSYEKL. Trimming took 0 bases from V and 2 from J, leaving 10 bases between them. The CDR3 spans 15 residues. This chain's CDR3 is CASSQDRGLNTEAFF. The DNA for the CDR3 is TGCGCCAGCAGCCAAGATCGGGGGCTTAACACTGAAGCTTTCTTT.

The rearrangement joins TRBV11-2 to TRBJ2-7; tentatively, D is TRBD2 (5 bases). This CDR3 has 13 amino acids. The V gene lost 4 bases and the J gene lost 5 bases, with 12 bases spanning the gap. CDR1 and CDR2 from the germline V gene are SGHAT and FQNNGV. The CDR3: CASSYYAGNEQYF. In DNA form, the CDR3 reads TGTGCCAGCAGCTACTACGCCGGGAACGAGCAGTACTTC. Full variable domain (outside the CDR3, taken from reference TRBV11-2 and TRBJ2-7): EAGVAQSPRYKIIEKRQSVAFWCNPISGHATLYWYQQILGQGPKLLIQFQNNGVVDDSQLPKDRFSAERLKGVDSTLKIQPAKLEDSAVYLCASSYYAGNEQYFGPGTRLTVT.

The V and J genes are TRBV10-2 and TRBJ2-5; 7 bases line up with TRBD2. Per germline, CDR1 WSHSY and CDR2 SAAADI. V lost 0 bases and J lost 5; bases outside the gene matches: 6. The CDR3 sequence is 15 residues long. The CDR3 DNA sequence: TGCGCCAGCAGTGAGTCTGCGGGAGTGGGCGAGACCCAGTACTTC. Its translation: CASSESAGVGETQYF.

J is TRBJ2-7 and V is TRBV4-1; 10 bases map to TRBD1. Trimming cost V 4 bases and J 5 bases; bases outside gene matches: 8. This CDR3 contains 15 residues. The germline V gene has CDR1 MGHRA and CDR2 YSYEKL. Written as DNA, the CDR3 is TGCGCCAGCAGCCTACGGACAGGGGGGGACGACGAGCAGTACTTC. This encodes CASSLRTGGDDEQYF.

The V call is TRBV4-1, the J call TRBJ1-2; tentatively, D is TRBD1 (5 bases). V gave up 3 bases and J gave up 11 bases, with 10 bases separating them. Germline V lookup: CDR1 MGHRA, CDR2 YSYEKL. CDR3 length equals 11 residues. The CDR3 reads CASSHGTWYTF. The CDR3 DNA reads TGCGCCAGCAGCCACGGGACCTGGTACACCTTC.

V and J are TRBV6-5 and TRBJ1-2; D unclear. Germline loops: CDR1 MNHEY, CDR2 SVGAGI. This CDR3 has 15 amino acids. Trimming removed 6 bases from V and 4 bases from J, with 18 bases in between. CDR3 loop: CASRAGADAFYGYTF. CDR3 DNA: TGTGCCAGCAGGGCGGGAGCAGACGCCTTCTATGGCTACACCTTC.

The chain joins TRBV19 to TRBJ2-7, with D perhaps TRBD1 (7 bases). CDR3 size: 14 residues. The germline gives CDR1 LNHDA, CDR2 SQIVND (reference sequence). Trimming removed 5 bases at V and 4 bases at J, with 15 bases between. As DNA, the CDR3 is TGTGCCAGTAGTCTCCGGGGGACAGATTACGAGCAGTACTTC. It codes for CASSLRGTDYEQYF. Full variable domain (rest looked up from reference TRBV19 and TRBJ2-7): DGGITQSPKYLFRKEGQNVTLSCEQNLNHDAMYWYRQDPGQGLRLIYYSQIVNDFQKGDIAEGYSVSREKKESFPLTVTSAQKNPTAFYLCASSLRGTDYEQYFGPGTRLTVT.

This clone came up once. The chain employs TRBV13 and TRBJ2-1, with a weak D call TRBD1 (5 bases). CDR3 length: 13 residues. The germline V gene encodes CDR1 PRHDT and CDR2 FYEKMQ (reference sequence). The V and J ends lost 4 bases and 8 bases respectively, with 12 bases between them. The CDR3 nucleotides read TGTGCCAGCAGCTACCATATAGGGGATGAGCAGTTCTTC. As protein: CASSYHIGDEQFF.

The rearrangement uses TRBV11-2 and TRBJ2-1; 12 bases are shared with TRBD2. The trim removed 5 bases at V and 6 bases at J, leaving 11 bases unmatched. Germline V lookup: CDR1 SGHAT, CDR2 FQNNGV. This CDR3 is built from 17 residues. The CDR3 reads CASSGRTSGERLNEQFF. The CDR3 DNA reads TGTGCCAGCAGCGGGAGGACTAGCGGGGAGCGCCTCAATGAGCAGTTCTTC.

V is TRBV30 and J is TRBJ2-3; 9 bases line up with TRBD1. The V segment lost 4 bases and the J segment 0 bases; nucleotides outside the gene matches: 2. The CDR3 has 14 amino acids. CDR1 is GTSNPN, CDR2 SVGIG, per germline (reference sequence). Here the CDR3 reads CAWTTGGSTDTQYF. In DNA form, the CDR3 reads TGTGCCTGGACGACAGGGGGAAGCACAGATACGCAGTATTTT.

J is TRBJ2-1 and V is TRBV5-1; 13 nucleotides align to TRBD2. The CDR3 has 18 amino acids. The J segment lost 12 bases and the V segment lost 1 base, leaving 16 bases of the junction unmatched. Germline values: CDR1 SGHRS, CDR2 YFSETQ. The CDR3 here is CASSLPGQELTSGGRQFF. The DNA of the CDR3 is TGCGCCAGCAGCTTGCCGGGACAGGAATTGACTAGCGGGGGGAGGCAGTTCTTC.

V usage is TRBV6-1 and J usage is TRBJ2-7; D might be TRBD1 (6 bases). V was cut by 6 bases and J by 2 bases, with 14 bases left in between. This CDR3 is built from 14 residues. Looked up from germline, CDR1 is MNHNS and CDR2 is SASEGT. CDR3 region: CASSLVGAAYEQYF. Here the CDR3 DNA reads TGTGCCAGCAGCCTCGTGGGGGCCGCCTACGAGCAGTACTTC.

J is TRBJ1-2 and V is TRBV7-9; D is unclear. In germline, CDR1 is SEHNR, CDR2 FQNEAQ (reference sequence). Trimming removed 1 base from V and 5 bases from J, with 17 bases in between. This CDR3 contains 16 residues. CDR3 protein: CASSLEAGRMGYGYTF. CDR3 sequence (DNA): TGTGCCAGCAGCTTAGAGGCCGGACGTATGGGGTATGGCTACACCTTC.

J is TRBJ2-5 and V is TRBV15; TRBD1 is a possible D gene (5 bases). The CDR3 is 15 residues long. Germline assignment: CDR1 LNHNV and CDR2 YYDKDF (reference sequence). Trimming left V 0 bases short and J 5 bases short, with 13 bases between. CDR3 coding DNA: TGTGCCACCAGCAGAGATTTTTGGGGCGAGGAGACCCAGTACTTC. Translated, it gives CATSRDFWGEETQYF.

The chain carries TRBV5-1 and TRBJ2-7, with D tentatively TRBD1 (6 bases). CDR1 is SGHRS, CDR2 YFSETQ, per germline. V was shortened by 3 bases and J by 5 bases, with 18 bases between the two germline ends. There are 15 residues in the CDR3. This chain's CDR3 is CASSYGGLGQDEQYF. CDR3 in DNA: TGCGCCAGCAGCTATGGGGGCCTCGGTCAGGACGAGCAGTACTTC.

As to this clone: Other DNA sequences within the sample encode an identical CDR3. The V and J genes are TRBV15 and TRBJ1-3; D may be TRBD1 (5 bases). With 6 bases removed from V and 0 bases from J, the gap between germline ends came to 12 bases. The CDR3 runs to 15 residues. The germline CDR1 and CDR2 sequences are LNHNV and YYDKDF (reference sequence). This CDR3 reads CATSRDRSSGNTIYF. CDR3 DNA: TGTGCCACCAGTCGGGACCGGAGCTCTGGAAACACCATATATTTT.

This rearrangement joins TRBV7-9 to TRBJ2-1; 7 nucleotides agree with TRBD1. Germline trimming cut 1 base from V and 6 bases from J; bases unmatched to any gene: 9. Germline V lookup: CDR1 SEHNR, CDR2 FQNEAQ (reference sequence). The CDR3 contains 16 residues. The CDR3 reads CASSLEPTGVFNEQFF. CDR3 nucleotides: TGTGCCAGCAGCTTAGAACCCACAGGGGTCTTCAATGAGCAGTTCTTC.